One sample yielded the 14 T cell receptor beta chains listed below, sequenced in a study of T cell repertoires in cytomegalovirus infection (dated by TCRdb to the late 2010s). For sequencing, an Illumina HiSeq 1500 was employed. TCRdb reanalyzed the raw reads on its own, using fastp at Q25 for trimming and MiXCR for clone calling, and kept in-frame beta chains. Every CDR3 protein is listed once, alongside the most common genes and DNA of its rows. Counted in this sample were 150,000 to 180,000 distinct CDR3 sequences; less than 25% of them appeared once. The ten biggest clones cover 11% of the sample. The source material was PBMCs. These receptors were obtained from a human donor in good health (CMV status not recorded). Some clones in this sample may be carry-over from other donors' samples.

With respect to this clonotype: Relative to the germline gene, one junction end is altered; a read error may explain this. The chain recombines TRBV4-1 with TRBJ2-5; D ambiguous. Germline V gene sequence: CDR1 MGHRA, CDR2 YSYEKL. The CDR3 length is 14 residues. The DNA of the CDR3 is TGCACCAGCAGCCAAGATATGGGCGCGGAGACCCAGTACTTC. Amino acid sequence: CTSSQDMGAETQYF.

V gene TRBV12-5 combines with J gene TRBJ2-1; TRBD2 might be the D (6 bases). Germline V CDR1 and CDR2: LGHNT, FRNRAP. The CDR3 loop spans 12 amino acids. V was clipped by 5 bases and J by 7 bases, with 9 bases between them. CDR3 coding DNA: TGTGCTAGTGGTCTCCGGGAGAATGAGCAGTTCTTC. This encodes CASGLRENEQFF.

A few counts support this clonotype. This rearrangement joins TRBV15 to TRBJ2-7; 10 nucleotides align to TRBD1. Unmatched junction bases numbered 4, after V lost 1 base and J lost 4 bases. Germline values: CDR1 LNHNV, CDR2 YYDKDF (reference sequence). This CDR3 spans 15 amino acids. The CDR3 bases are TGTGCCACCAGCAGAGGTGGGGACAGGGGTTACGAGCAGTACTTC. It specifies CATSRGGDRGYEQYF.

J is TRBJ2-1 and V is TRBV7-3; the match to TRBD2 covers 7 bases. Germline V gene sequence: CDR1 SGHTA, CDR2 FQGTGA. Trimming cost V 5 bases and J 0 bases; bases outside gene matches: 13. The CDR3 has 18 amino acids. This CDR3 reads CASSPPSREESSYNEQFF. In nucleotides, the CDR3 is TGTGCCAGCAGCCCCCCGAGCCGGGAGGAGAGCTCCTACAATGAGCAGTTCTTC.

This sequence joins TRBV2 and TRBJ1-1; D not resolved. Germline CDR1 is SNHLY and CDR2 is FYNNEI. The CDR3 is 16 residues long. Trimming cost V 2 bases and J 0 bases, with 13 bases left between them. CDR3 nucleotide sequence: TGTGCCAGCAGTGAAAGGGCGGAGGAATTGAACACTGAAGCTTTCTTT. Translated: CASSERAEELNTEAFF.

This clonotype was detected only a few times. The chain has TRBV19 and TRBJ2-7; D is unresolved. Trimming took 5 bases from V and 5 from J, leaving 25 bases between them. CDR3 size: 17 residues. CDR1 and CDR2 from the germline V gene are LNHDA and SQIVND (reference sequence). DNA of the CDR3: TGTGCCAGTAGTCTAAAACGGACCTCGGCGTATGCGGACGAGCAGTACTTC. Translation gives CASSLKRTSAYADEQYF.

In its sample, this clonotype was seen once. The gene calls are TRBV6-1 and TRBJ1-6, with D hard to call. Germline values: CDR1 MNHNS, CDR2 SASEGT. Trimming took off 2 bases at V and 10 bases at J, with 15 bases between the two ends. The CDR3 extends over 15 amino acids. CDR3 amino acids: CASSERASAKSPLHF. In DNA form, the CDR3 reads TGTGCCAGCAGTGAACGAGCATCGGCTAAATCACCCCTCCACTTT.

The chain is built from TRBV12-3 or TRBV12-4 and TRBJ1-3; no firm D call. The ends were cut back, 9 bases at V and 3 bases at J, with 15 bases in the middle. This CDR3 has 14 amino acids. CDR3 DNA: TGTGCCAGTCGGATAGCCGCTGGTGGAAACACCATATATTTT. Translated, it gives CASRIAAGGNTIYF.

This clonotype was observed a single time. The chain links TRBV7-9 to TRBJ2-3; 8 positions agree with TRBD1. Trimming at V came to 8 bases and at J to 9 bases, leaving 4 bases not matched to a gene. Germline V gives CDR1 SEHNR, CDR2 FQNEAQ (reference sequence). The CDR3 is 11 residues long. The CDR3 spells CASHRGETQYF. The CDR3 DNA is TGTGCCAGCCACAGGGGGGAGACGCAGTATTTT.

This rearrangement joins TRBV29-1 to TRBJ2-1, with D possibly TRBD2 on 5 matching bases. The CDR3 totals 13 residues. V was clipped by 1 base and J by 10 bases, with 14 bases between them. CDR1 and CDR2 (germline): SQVTM, ANQGSEA. The CDR3 here is CSVEGSQRGEQFF. The CDR3 bases are TGCAGCGTTGAAGGGTCCCAACGCGGGGAGCAGTTCTTC.

This clonotype occurred a few times. V is TRBV28 and J is TRBJ2-7; D call uncertain. The length of the CDR3 is 13 residues. Trimming pared 3 bases from V and 1 base from J, leaving 7 bases between. Germline V gene sequence: CDR1 MDHEN, CDR2 SYDVKM. The CDR3 is CASSFGRSYEQYF. CDR3 in DNA: TGTGCCAGCAGTTTTGGCAGGTCCTACGAGCAGTACTTC.

The genes are TRBV29-1 and TRBJ1-5; the match to TRBD1 covers 9 bases. The CDR3 consists of 15 residues. Germline V gene sequence: CDR1 SQVTM, CDR2 ANQGSEA. J was trimmed by 5 bases and V by 4 bases; bases with no gene match: 9. The CDR3: CSVGMGQGFDQPQHF. Here the CDR3 DNA reads TGCAGCGTTGGAATGGGACAGGGTTTCGATCAGCCCCAGCATTTT.

This clonotype was counted between two and nine times. The rearrangement joins TRBV6-1 to TRBJ2-7; 11 bases align to TRBD1. Germline values: CDR1 MNHNS, CDR2 SASEGT. The CDR3 is 13 residues long. J gave up 5 bases and V 6 bases, and 3 bases lay outside the gene matches. For the CDR3, the DNA is TGTGCCAGCAGACGGACAGGGGGCAACGAGCAGTACTTC. Translated, it gives CASRRTGGNEQYF.

This clonotype appeared many times. The chain uses TRBV6-2 or TRBV6-3 and TRBJ2-3; D ambiguous. This CDR3 spans 14 amino acids. Germline V gene lookup returns CDR1 MNHEY and CDR2 SVGEGT. Trimming removed 7 bases at V and 5 bases at J, with 16 bases between. The DNA for the CDR3 is TGTGCCAGCAAGGTGGGCCTTTTCCGAGATACGCAGTATTTT. It specifies CASKVGLFRDTQYF.